The clone carrying this T cell receptor (beta chain) was counted only a few times. CDR1 SGHTA and CDR2 FQGNSA come from the germline V gene. The junction had 4 bases not matched to a gene; V was cut back by 0 bases and J by 4 bases. The CDR3 is made up of 16 amino acids. This sample stems from a study of spatial heterogeneity in lung cancer. Turning to the study itself: Alpha-chain sequences were consistently detected in smaller numbers than beta-chain sequences.

TCRdb re-called the 5' RACE reads through MiXCR, storing one row per CDR3 protein. In the table there are about 39,000 distinct CDR3 sequences, approximately 5.5% of which are singletons. Time point specified: sample taken at primary tumor resection. From tumor, nontumor lung or frozen PBMC, whole RNA was taken unsorted for sequencing. A total of some 70 untreated early-stage non-small cell lung cancer patients served as donors. This rearrangement joins TRBV7-2 to TRBJ2-1; 9 bases match TRBD2. This TCR derives from a male donor with early-stage non-small cell lung cancer. The specimen comprised PBMCs, sampled at surgery. In DNA form, the CDR3 reads TGTGCCAGCAGCTTAGCTAGCGGGGGCCCTTACAATGAGCAGTTCTTC. This sequence encodes CASSLASGGPYNEQFF. Looking up the rest from reference TRBV7-2 and TRBJ2-1 gives the full variable domain: GAGVSQSPSNKVTEKGKDVELRCDPISGHTALYWYRQSLGQGLEFLIYFQGNSAPDKSGLPSDRFSAERTGGSVSTLTIQRTQQEDSAVYLCASSLASGGPYNEQFFGPGTRLTVL.